The 8 T cell receptor beta chains below all came from one sample that was sequenced in a study of shared clonotypes between healthy human individuals. Measured with immunoSEQ multiplex PCR; TCRdb has only the in-frame clones, and not every one. This sample has some 2,000,000 clones, with about 95% found just once. Naive-designated CD8 cells lacked CD45RO, were positively enriched for CCR7, and omitted terminally differentiated effector memory CD45RA+ cells. Sequenced input: naive CD8+ T cells sorted from blood. The origin of the receptors is a man aged 18-30 years in good health.

This chain joins TRBV25-1 and TRBJ2-3; D may be TRBD1 or TRBD2 (5 bases each). CDR1 and CDR2 (germline): MGHDK, SYGVNS. The CDR3 is 18 amino acids. Trimming pared 3 bases from V and 6 bases from J, leaving 25 bases between. CDR3 sequence: CASSDWERTNSPGDTQYF. The CDR3, as DNA: TGTGCCAGCAGTGATTGGGAGCGGACCAATAGCCCAGGGGATACGCAGTATTTT.

The chain is built from TRBV19 and TRBJ1-1; the D is unclear. The CDR3 is 14 amino acids. Trimming pared 1 base from V and 1 base from J, leaving 7 bases between. Germline V gene data show CDR1 as LNHDA and CDR2 as SQIVND (reference sequence). This chain's CDR3 is CASSIVAANTEAFF. In DNA form, the CDR3 reads TGTGCCAGTAGTATAGTGGCAGCGAACACTGAAGCTTTCTTT.

This clone was detected a few times. The same CDR3 is also encoded by other DNA sequences in this sample. V gene TRBV27 combines with J gene TRBJ2-2; D is ambiguous. Between the trimmed V and J ends, which lost 2 bases and 5 bases, there was a span of 0 bases. The length of the CDR3 is 11 residues. Germline-derived CDR1 and CDR2 are MNHEY and SMNVEV (reference sequence). The CDR3 sequence is CASSLTGELFF. The CDR3 coding sequence is TGTGCCAGCAGTTTAACCGGGGAGCTGTTTTTT.

The chain has TRBV11-2 and TRBJ2-1; TRBD1 agrees at 8 bases. V gave up 4 bases and J gave up 2 bases; unmatched junction bases: 4. The CDR3 has 15 amino acids. The V gene's germline CDR1 is SGHAT and CDR2 FQNNGV. CDR3 sequence: CASSSGTGPYNEQFF. The CDR3 nucleotides are TGTGCCAGCAGCTCCGGGACAGGCCCCTACAATGAGCAGTTCTTC.

V gene TRBV5-6 combines with J gene TRBJ2-1, with D unresolved. Deletions cut 0 bases from V and 6 bases from J, with 7 bases between. The CDR3 sequence is 13 residues long. Germline assignment: CDR1 SGHDT and CDR2 YYEEEE. The DNA for the CDR3 is TGTGCCAGCAGCTTGGCGGGCCCCAATGAGCAGTTCTTC. Protein: CASSLAGPNEQFF.

This clone was counted between two and nine times. The J gene is TRBJ2-3, the V gene TRBV30, with a tentative D call TRBD2 (7 bases). Germline CDR1 and CDR2: GTSNPN and SVGIG (reference sequence). Trimming took off 4 bases at V and 4 bases at J, with 15 bases between the two ends. The CDR3 covers 14 residues. The chain's CDR3 is CAWTRGAVPDTQYF. The CDR3 DNA is TGTGCCTGGACCCGGGGGGCCGTTCCAGATACGCAGTATTTT.

The chain couples TRBV15 to TRBJ2-5; 13 bases agree with TRBD2. CDR1 and CDR2 (germline): LNHNV, YYDKDF (reference sequence). With V trimmed by 4 bases and J by 2 bases, 7 bases remained unmatched. CDR3 size: 17 residues. The CDR3 DNA sequence: TGTGCCACCAGCACCCGGATGGGACTAGCGGGGCAAGAGACCCAGTACTTC. Amino acids: CATSTRMGLAGQETQYF.

The chain combines TRBV4-3 with TRBJ2-3; unclear D gene. There are 15 residues in the CDR3. Trimming removed 1 base at V and 4 bases at J, with 12 bases between. Germline CDR1 LGHNA, CDR2 YSLEER. CDR3 amino acids: CASSQVGPNPDTQYF. The CDR3 DNA follows: TGCGCCAGCAGCCAAGTAGGCCCCAACCCAGATACGCAGTATTTT.